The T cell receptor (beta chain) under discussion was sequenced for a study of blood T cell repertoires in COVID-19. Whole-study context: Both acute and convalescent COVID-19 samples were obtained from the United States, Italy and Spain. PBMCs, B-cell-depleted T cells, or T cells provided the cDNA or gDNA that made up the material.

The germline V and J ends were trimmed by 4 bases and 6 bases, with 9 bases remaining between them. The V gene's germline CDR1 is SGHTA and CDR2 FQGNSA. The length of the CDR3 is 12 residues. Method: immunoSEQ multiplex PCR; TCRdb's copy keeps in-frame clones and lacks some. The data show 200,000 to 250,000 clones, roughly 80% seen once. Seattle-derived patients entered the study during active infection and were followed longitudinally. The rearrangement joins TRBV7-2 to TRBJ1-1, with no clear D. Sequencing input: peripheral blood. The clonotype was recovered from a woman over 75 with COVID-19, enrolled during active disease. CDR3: CASSWPVPEAFF. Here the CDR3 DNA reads TGTGCCAGCAGCTGGCCTGTACCTGAAGCTTTCTTT.